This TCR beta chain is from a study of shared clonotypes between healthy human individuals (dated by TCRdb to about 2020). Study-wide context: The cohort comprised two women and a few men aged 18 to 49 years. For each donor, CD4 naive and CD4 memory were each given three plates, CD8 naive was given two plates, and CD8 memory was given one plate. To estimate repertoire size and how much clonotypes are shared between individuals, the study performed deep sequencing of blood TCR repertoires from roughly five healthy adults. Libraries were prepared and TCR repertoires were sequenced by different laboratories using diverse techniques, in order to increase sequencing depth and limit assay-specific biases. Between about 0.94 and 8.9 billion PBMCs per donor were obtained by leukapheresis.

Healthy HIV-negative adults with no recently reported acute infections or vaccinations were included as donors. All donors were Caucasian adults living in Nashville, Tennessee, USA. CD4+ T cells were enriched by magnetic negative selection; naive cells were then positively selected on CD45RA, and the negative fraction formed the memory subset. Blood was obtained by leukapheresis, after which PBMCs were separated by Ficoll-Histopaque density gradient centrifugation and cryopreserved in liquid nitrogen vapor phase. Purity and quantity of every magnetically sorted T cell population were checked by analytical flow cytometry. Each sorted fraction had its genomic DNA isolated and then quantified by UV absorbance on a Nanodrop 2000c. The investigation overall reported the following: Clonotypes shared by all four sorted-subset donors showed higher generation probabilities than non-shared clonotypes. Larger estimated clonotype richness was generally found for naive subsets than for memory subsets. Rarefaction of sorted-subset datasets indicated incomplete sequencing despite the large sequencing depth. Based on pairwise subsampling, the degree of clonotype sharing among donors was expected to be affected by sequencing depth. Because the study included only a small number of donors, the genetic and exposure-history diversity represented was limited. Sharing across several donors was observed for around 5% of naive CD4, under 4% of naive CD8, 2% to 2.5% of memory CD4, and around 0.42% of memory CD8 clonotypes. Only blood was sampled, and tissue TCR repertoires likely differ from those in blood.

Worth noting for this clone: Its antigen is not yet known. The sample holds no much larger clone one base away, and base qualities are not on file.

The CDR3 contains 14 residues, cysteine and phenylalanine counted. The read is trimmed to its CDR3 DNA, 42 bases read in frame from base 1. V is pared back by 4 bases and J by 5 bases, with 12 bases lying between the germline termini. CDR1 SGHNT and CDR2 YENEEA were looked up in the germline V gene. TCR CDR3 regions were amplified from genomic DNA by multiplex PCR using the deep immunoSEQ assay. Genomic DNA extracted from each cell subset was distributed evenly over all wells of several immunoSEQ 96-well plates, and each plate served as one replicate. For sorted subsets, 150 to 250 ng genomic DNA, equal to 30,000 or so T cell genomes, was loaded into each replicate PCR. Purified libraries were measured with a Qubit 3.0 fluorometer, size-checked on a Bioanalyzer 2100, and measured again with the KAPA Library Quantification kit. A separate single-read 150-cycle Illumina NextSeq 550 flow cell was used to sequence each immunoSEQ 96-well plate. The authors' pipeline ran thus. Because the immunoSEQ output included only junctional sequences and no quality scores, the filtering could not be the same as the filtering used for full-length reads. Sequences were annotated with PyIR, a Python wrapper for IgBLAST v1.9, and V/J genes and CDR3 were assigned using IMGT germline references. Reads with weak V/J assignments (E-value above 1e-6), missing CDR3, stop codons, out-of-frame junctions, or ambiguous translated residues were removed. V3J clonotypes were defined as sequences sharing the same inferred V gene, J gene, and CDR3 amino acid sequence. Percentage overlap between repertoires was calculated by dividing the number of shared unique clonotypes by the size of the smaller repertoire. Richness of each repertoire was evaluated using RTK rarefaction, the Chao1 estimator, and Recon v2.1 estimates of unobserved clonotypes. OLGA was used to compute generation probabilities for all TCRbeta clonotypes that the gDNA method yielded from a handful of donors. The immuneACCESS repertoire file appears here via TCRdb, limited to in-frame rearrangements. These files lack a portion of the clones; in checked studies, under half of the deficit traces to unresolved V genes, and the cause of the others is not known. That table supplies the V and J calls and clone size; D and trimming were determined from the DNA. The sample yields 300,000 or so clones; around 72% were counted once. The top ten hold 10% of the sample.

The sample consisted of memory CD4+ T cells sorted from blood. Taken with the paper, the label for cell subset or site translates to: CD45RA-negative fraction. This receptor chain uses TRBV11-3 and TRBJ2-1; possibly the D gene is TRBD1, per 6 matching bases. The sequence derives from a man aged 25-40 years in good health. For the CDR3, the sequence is CASSSGGGDNEQFF. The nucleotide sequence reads TGTGCCAGCAGCTCGGGTGGGGGCGACAATGAGCAGTTCTTC.